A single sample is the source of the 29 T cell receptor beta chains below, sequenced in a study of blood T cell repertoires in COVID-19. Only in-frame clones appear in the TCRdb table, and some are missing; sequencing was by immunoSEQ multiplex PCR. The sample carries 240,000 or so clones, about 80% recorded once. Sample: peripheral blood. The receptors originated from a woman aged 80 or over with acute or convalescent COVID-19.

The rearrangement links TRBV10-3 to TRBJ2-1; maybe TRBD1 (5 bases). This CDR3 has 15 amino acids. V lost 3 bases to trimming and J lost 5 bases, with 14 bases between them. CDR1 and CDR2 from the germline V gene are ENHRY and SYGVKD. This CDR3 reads CAISDSSGPNNEQFF. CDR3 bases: TGTGCCATCAGTGACAGTTCAGGGCCTAACAATGAGCAGTTCTTC.

This CDR3 is CSVSQGGIGELFF. CDR3 DNA: TGCAGCGTTTCCCAGGGAGGTATAGGGGAGCTGTTTTTT. The chain joins TRBV29-1 to TRBJ2-2; TRBD2 might be the D (6 bases). Germline-derived CDR1 and CDR2 are SQVTM and ANQGSEA. The V and J ends lost 5 bases and 8 bases respectively, with 15 bases between them. The CDR3 is 13 residues long.

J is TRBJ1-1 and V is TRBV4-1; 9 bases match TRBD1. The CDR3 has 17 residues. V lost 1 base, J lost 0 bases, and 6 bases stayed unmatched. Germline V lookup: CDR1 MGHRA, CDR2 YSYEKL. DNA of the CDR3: TGCGCCAGCAGCCAAGCTACAGGGGGCGTAATGAACACTGAAGCTTTCTTT. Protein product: CASSQATGGVMNTEAFF.

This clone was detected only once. CDR3 loop: CASTFRQRGANVLTF. CDR3 bases: TGTGCCAGCACCTTTCGTCAGCGTGGGGCCAACGTCCTGACTTTC. The chain recombines TRBV7-6 with TRBJ2-6; D remains ambiguous. The CDR3 totals 15 residues. V gave up 7 bases and J gave up 3 bases, with 13 bases separating them. Germline V gene data show CDR1 as SGHVS and CDR2 as FNYEAQ.

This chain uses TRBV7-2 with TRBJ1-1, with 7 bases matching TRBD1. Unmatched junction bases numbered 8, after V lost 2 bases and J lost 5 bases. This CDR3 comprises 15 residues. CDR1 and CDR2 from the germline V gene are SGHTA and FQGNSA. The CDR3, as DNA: TGTGCCAGCAGCTTAAGGGGGCTTCCTTTAACTGAAGCTTTCTTT. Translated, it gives CASSLRGLPLTEAFF.

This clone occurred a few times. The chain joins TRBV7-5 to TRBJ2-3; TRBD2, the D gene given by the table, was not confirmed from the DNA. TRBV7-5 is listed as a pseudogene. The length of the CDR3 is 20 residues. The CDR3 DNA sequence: TGTGTCAGAAGCCTAAGTGGCCTAGCGGGAGGCCAGGCTGACACAGATACGCAGTATTTT. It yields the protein CVRSLSGLAGGQADTDTQYF.

CDR3 sequence: CASSEGQGRKYF. The CDR3 coding sequence is TGTGCCAGCAGTGAGGGGCAGGGGAGAAAGTACTTC. This chain links TRBV25-1 with TRBJ2-7, with D possibly being TRBD1 (6 bases). Germline CDR1 is MGHDK and CDR2 is SYGVNS. CDR3 length equals 12 residues. Trimming shortened V by 3 bases and J by 11 bases, and 14 bases separated the two germline ends.

The CDR3 loop reads CASGGAGNTIYF. CDR3 DNA: TGTGCCAGCGGTGGAGCCGGAAACACCATATATTTT. V gene TRBV6-6 combines with J gene TRBJ1-3; D remains unclear. CDR1 MNHNY and CDR2 SVGAGI come from the germline V gene (reference sequence). The CDR3 contains 12 residues. Trimming shortened V by 8 bases and J by 4 bases, and 9 bases separated the two germline ends.

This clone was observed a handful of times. Written as DNA, the CDR3 is TGTGCAAGTGGCGGGATCACAGATACGCAGTATTTT. Translation: CASGGITDTQYF. The chain has TRBV3-1 (or the pseudogene TRBV3-2) and TRBJ2-3, with D possibly being TRBD2 (6 bases). CDR3 length: 12 residues. Germline V gene lookup returns CDR1 LGHDT and CDR2 YNNKEL (reference sequence).

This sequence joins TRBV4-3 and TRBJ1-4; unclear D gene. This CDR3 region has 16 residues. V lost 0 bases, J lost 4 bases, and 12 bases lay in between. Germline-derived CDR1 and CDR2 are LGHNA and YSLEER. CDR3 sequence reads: CASSQDTGLFNEKLFF. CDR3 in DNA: TGCGCCAGCAGCCAAGATACGGGGTTGTTTAATGAAAAACTGTTTTTT.

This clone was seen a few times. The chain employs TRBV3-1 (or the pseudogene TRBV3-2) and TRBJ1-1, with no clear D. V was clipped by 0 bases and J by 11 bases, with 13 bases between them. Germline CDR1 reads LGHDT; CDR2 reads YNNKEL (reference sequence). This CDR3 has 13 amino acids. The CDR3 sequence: CASSQDGRAQAFF. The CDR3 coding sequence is TGTGCCAGCAGCCAAGACGGGCGGGCTCAGGCTTTCTTT.

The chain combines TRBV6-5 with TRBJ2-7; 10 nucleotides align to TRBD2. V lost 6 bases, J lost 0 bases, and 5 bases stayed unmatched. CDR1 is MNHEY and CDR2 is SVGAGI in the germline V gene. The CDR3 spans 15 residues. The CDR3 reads CASSPVAGGSYEQYF. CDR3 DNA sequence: TGTGCCAGCAGCCCAGTAGCGGGGGGCTCCTACGAGCAGTACTTC.

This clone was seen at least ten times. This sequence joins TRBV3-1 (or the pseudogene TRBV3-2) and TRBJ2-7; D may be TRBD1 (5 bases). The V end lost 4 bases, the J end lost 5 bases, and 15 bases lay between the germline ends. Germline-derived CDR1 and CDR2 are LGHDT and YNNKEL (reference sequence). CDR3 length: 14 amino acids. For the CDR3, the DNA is TGTGCCAGCAGCCTTAGTGGGGCGCTCCACGAGCAGTACTTC. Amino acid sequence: CASSLSGALHEQYF.

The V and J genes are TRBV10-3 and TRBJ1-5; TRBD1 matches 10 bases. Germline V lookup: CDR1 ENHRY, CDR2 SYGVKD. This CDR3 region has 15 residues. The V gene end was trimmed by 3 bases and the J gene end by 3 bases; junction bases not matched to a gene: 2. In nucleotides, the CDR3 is TGTGCCATCAGTGAAGGGACAGGGGACAATCAGCCCCAGCATTTT. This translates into CAISEGTGDNQPQHF.

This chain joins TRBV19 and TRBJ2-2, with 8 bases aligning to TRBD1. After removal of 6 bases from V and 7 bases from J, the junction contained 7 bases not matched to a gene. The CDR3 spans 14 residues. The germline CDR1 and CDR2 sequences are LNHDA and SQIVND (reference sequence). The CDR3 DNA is TGTGCCAGTAGGGCGACAGGGGATGGCGGGGAGCTGTTTTTT. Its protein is CASRATGDGGELFF. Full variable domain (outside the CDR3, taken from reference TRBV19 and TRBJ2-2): DGGITQSPKYLFRKEGQNVTLSCEQNLNHDAMYWYRQDPGQGLRLIYYSQIVNDFQKGDIAEGYSVSREKKESFPLTVTSAQKNPTAFYLCASRATGDGGELFFGEGSRLTVL.

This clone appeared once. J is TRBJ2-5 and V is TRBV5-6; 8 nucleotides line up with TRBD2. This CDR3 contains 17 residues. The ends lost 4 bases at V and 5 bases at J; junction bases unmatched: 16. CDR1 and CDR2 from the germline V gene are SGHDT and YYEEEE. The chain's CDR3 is CASSAGGGTAGRETQYF. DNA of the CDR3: TGTGCCAGCAGCGCGGGGGGAGGGACCGCAGGGCGGGAGACCCAGTACTTC.

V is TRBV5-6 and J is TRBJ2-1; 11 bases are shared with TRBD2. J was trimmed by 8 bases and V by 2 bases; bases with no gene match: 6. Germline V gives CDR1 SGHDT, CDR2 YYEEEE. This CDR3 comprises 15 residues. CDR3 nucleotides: TGTGCCAGCAGCTTTGGACTAGCGGGTGGAGATGAGCAGTTCTTC. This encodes CASSFGLAGGDEQFF.

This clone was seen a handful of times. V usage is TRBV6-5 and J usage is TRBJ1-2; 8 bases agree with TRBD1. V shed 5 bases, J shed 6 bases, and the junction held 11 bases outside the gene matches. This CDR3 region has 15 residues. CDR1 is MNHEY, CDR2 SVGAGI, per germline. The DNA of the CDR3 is TGTGCCAGCAGTCCCACCCCGGACAGGGAAAATGGCTACACCTTC. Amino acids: CASSPTPDRENGYTF.

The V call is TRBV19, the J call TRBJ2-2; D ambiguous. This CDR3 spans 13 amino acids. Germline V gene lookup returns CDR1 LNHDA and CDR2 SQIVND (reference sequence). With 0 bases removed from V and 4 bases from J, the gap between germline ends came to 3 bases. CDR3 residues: CASSIDSTGELFF. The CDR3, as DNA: TGTGCCAGTAGTATAGACAGCACCGGGGAGCTGTTTTTT.

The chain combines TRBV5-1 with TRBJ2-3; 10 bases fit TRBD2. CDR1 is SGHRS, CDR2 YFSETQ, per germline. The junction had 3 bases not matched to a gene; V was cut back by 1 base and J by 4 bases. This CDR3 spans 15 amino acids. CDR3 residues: CASSLLAGVADTQYF. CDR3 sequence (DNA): TGCGCCAGCAGCTTGCTAGCGGGAGTGGCAGATACGCAGTATTTT.

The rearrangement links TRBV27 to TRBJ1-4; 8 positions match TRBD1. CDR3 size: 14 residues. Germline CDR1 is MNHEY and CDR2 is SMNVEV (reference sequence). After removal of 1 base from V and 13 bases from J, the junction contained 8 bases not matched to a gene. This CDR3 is CASSLYRGAGRLFF. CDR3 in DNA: TGTGCCAGCAGTTTATACAGGGGGGCGGGCAGACTGTTTTTT.

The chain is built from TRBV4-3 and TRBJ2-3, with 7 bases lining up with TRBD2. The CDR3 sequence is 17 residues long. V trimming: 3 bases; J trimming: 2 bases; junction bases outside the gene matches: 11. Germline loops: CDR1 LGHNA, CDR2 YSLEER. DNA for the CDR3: TGCGCCAGCAGCCACTATCTCCATGGGGGGGTCACAGATACGCAGTATTTT. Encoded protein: CASSHYLHGGVTDTQYF.

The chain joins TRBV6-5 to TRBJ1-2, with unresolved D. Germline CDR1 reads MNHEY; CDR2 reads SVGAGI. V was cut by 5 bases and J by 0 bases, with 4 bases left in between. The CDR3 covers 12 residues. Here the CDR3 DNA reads TGTGCCAGCAGTCCCTCTAACTATGGCTACACCTTC. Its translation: CASSPSNYGYTF.

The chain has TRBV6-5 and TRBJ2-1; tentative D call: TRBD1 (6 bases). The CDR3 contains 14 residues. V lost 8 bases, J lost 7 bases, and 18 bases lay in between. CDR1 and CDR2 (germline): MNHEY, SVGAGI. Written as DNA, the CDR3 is TGTGCCAGCGGCCGGGACACGGACCCTAATGAGCAGTTCTTC. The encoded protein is CASGRDTDPNEQFF.

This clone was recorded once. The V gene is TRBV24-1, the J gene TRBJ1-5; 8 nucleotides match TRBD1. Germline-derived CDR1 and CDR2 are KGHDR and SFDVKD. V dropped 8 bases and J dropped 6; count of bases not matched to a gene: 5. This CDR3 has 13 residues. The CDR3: CATIRGHSQPQHF. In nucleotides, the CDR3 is TGTGCCACCATCAGGGGGCACAGTCAGCCCCAGCATTTT.

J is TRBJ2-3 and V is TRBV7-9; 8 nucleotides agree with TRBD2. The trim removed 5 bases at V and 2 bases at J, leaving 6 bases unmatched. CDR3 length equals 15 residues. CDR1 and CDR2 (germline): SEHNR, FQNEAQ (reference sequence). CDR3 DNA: TGTGCCAGCAGCATTACTAGCGGCCACACAGATACGCAGTATTTT. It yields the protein CASSITSGHTDTQYF.

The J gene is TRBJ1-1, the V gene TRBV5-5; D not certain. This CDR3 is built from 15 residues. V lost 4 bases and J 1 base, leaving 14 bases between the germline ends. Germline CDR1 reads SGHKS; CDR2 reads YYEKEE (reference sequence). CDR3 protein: CASSALSTRNTEAFF. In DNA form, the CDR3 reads TGTGCCAGCAGCGCCCTGTCCACAAGGAACACTGAAGCTTTCTTT.

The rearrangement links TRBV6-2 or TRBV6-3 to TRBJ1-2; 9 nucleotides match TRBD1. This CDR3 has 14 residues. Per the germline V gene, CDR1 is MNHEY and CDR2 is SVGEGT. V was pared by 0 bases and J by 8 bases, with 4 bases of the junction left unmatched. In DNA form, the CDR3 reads TGTGCCAGCAGTTACTCAGACAGGGGGTTCGGCTACACCTTC. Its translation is CASSYSDRGFGYTF.

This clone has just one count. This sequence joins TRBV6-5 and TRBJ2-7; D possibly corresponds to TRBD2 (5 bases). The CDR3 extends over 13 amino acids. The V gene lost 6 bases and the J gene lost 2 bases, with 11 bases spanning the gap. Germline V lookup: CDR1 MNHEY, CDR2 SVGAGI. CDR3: CASSNGRAYEQYF. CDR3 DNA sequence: TGTGCCAGCAGCAATGGGAGAGCCTACGAGCAGTACTTC.